Listed below are T cell receptor beta chains from one sample, sequenced in a study of blood T cell repertoires in COVID-19. Only in-frame clones appear in the TCRdb table, and some are missing; sequencing was by immunoSEQ multiplex PCR. The table has 200,000 to 250,000 clones, around 82% seen once. Input material: peripheral blood. The source of these receptors is a woman aged 55 to 70 with acute or convalescent COVID-19. CDR3s include the opening cysteine and the closing phenylalanine or tryptophan. The order of the fields is V gene, CDR3 length, J gene, CDR3 protein.

TRBV4-3	13	TRBJ1-2	CASSQDRSYGYTF
TRBV5-1	14	TRBJ2-2	CASGGGTSTGELFF
TRBV4-2	15	TRBJ2-1	CASSQGTSGGVEQFF
TRBV6-6	16	TRBJ2-3	CASRTAGTDYTDTQYF
TRBV27	17	TRBJ1-5	CASSLSDRLYSNQPQHF
TRBV10-3	14	TRBJ1-1	CAISDRQGNTEAFF
TRBV6-5	14	TRBJ1-4	CASSYEGKREKLFF
TRBV24-1	15	TRBJ1-2	CATSDEKTGLRGYTF
TRBV27	16	TRBJ1-1	CASSLNSGTGGTEAFF
TRBV2	16	TRBJ1-2	CASSAPGTGYSYGYTF
TRBV5-4	18	TRBJ2-6	CASSGGGASSSGANVLTF
TRBV18	14	TRBJ1-1	CASSPTQGNTEAFF
TRBV6-6	15	TRBJ2-5	CASSYEGQRGETQYF
TRBV19	15	TRBJ2-3	CASSRLAGGQDTQYF
TRBV7-2	15	TRBJ2-1	CASSWGTSDYNEQFF
TRBV15	17	TRBJ1-5	CATSRGLGLKGNQPQHF
TRBV4-2	15	TRBJ2-5	CASSQEFGREETQYF
TRBV11-2	15	TRBJ2-3	CASSLGPVSTDTQYF
TRBV14	19	TRBJ2-2	CASSPSTMTGLKNTGELFF
TRBV5-4	15	TRBJ1-3	CASSADRSSGNTIYF
TRBV3-1/TRBV3-2	15	TRBJ1-2	CASSQKGARGYGYTF
TRBV7-3	15	TRBJ2-1	CASSFGLASIHEQFF
TRBV7-9	16	TRBJ2-2	CASSLVQGATTGELFF
TRBV6-1	15	TRBJ1-6	CASSEMGRGHSPLHF
TRBV3-1/TRBV3-2	14	TRBJ2-1	CASTRDRGYNEQFF
TRBV7-9	13	TRBJ2-2	CASSWAGAGELFF
TRBV14	14	TRBJ2-2	CASSRFAGAGELFF
TRBV7-8	15	TRBJ1-6	CASSADRRGGSPLHF
TRBV9	15	TRBJ1-1	CASSHGGGMNTEAFF
TRBV27	15	TRBJ1-1	CASSFSRPFDREAFF
TRBV4-1	13	TRBJ1-2	CASSPGLENGYTF
TRBV14	14	TRBJ2-1	CASSQERGVNEQFF
TRBV28	15	TRBJ2-6	CASRAGGSGANVLTF
TRBV7-2	16	TRBJ2-3	CASSLAWGENTDTQYF
TRBV10-1	15	TRBJ2-7	CASSDPGTGFPEQYF
TRBV9	17	TRBJ1-2	CASSVAPGTGPDYGYTF
TRBV6-5	14	TRBJ1-2	CASTIGQANYGYTF
TRBV2	17	TRBJ1-6	CASSEGDRGAYNSPLHF
TRBV3-1/TRBV3-2	17	TRBJ2-1	CASSQDLLRSVYNEQFF